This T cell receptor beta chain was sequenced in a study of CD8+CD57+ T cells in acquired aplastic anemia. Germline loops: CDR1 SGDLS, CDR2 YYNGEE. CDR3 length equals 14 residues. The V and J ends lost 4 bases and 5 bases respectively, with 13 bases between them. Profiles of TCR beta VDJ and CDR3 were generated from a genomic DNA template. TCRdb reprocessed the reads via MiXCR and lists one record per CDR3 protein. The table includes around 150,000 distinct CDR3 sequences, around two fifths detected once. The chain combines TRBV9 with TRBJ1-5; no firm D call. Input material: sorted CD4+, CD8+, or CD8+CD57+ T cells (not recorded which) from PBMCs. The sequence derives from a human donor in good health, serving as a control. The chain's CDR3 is CASSSGLSHQPQHF. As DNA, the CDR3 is TGTGCCAGCAGCTCCGGACTGTCCCATCAGCCCCAGCATTTT.